This T cell receptor beta chain was recorded in a study of cytomegalovirus exposure and HLA in healthy donors. Trimming removed 6 bases from V and 4 bases from J; junction bases left unmatched: 3. Germline V gives CDR1 MNHEY, CDR2 SMNVEV (reference sequence). This CDR3 has 13 amino acids. Libraries were prepared by immunoSEQ multiplex PCR; TCRdb keeps only in-frame clonotypes and omits some of them. This table holds about 56,000 clones, more than 80% found once. This receptor was obtained from a man aged 18 to 35 in good health and CMV-seronegative. V and J are TRBV27 and TRBJ1-2; TRBD1 matches 9 bases. The specimen was PBMCs. CDR3 protein: CASSQGQGYGYTF. DNA of the CDR3: TGTGCCAGCAGCCAGGGACAGGGCTATGGCTACACCTTC.